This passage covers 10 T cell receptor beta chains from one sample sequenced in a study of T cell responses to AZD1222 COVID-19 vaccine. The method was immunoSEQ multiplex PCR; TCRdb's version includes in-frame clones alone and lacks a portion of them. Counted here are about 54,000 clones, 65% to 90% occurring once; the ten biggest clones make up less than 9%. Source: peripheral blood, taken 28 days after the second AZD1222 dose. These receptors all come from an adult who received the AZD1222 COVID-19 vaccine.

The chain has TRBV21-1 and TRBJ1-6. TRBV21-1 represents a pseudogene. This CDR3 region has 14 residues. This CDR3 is CASSKMRGESPLHF. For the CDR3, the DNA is TGTGCCAGCAGCAAAATGAGGGGGGAATCACCCCTCCACTTT.

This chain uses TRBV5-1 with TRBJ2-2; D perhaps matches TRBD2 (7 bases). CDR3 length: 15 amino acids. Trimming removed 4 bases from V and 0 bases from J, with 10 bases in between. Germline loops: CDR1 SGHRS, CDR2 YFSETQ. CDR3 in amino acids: CASSSGTTNTGELFF. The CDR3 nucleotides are TGCGCCAGCAGCAGCGGGACAACGAACACCGGGGAGCTGTTTTTT.

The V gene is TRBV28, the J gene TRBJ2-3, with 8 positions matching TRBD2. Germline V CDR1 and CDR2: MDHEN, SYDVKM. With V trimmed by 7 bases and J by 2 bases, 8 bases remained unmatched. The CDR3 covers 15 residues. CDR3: CASIQAGVYTDTQYF. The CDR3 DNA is TGTGCCAGCATCCAAGCGGGAGTATACACAGATACGCAGTATTTT.

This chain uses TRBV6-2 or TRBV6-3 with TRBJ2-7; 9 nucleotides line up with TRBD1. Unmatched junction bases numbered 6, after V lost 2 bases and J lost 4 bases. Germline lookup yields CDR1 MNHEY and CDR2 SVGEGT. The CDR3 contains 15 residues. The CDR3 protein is CASSYLRDRAYEQYF. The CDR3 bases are TGTGCCAGCAGTTACCTCCGGGACAGGGCTTACGAGCAGTACTTC.

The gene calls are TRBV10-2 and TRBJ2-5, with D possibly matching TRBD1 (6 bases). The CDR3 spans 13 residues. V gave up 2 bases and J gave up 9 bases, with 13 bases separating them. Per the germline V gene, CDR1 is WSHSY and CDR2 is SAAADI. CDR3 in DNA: TGCGCCAGCAGTGAGCCACCGACAGGACCCCAGTACTTC. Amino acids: CASSEPPTGPQYF.

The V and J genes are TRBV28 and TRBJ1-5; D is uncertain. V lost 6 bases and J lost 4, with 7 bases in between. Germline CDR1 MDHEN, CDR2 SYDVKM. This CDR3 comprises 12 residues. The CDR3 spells CASSPPNQPQHF. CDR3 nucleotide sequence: TGTGCCAGCAGCCCCCCTAATCAGCCCCAGCATTTT.

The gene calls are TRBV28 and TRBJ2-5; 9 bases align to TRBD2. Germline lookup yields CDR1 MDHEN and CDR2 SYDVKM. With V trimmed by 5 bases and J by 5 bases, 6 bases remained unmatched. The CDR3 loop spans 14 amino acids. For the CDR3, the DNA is TGTGCCAGCAGTCCGAGGACTAGCGATGAGACCCAGTACTTC. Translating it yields CASSPRTSDETQYF.

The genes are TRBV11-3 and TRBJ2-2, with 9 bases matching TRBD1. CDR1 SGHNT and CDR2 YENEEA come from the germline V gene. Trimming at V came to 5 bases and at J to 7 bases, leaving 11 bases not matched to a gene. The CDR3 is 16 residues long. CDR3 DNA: TGTGCCAGCAGCCGGCAAGGACAGGGGACGGGCGGGGAGCTGTTTTTT. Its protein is CASSRQGQGTGGELFF.

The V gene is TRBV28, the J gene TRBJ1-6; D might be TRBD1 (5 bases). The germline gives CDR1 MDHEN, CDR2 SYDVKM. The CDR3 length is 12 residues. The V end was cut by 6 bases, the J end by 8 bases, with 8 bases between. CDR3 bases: TGTGCCAGCAGCCGACAGTATTCACCCCTCCACTTT. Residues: CASSRQYSPLHF.

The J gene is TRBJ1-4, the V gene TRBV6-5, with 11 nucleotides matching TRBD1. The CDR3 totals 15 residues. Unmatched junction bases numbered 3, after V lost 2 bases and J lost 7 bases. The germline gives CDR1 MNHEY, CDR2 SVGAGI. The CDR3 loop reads CASSYGQGASEKLFF. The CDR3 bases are TGTGCCAGCAGTTACGGACAGGGGGCCTCTGAAAAACTGTTTTTT.